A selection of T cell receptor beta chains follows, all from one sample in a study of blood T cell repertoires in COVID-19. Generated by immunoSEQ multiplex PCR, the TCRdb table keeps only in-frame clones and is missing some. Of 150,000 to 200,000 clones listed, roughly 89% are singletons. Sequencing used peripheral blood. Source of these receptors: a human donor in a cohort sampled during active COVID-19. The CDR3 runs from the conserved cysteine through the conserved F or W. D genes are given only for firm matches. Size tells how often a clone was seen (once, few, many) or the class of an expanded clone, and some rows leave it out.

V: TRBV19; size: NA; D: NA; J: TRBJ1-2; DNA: TGTGCCAGTAGTATAGACTTTTCTGGACTTATCTCCTTC; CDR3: CASSIDFSGLISF
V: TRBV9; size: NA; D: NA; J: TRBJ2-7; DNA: TGTGCCAGCAGCGTAGGGGTGACAGGCTACGAGCAGTACTTC; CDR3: CASSVGVTGYEQYF
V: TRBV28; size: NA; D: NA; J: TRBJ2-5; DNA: TGTGCCAGCAGTCTCCTAGGGGGAGGGCAAGAGACCCAGTACTTC; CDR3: CASSLLGGGQETQYF
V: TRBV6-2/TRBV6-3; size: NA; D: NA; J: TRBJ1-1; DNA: TGTGCCAGCAGTTGGTCAGGTACGAACACTGAAGCTTTCTTT; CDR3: CASSWSGTNTEAFF
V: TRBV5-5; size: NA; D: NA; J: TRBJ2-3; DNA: TGTGCCAGCAGCTTGGAGGGGCAAGATACGCAGTATTTT; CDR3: CASSLEGQDTQYF
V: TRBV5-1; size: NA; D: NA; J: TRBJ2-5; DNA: TGCGCCAGCAGCTTGGTAGGACTAAGTTCCCAAGAGACCCAGTACTTC; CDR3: CASSLVGLSSQETQYF
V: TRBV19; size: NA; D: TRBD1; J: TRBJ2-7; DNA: TGTGCCAGTAGTATAGCGGACAGGTTAAGGTACGAGCAGTACTTC; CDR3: CASSIADRLRYEQYF
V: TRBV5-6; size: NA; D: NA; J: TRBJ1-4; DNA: TGTGCCAGCAGCCCGAGGAGAGGTCTAAATGAAAAACTGTTTTTT; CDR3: CASSPRRGLNEKLFF
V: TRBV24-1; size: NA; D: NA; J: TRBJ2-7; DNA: TGTGCCACCAGTGATGGACAGTGGCCCTACGAGCAGTACTTC; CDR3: CATSDGQWPYEQYF
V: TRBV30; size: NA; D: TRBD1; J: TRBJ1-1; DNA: TGTGCCTGGAGTCCACCGGACAGGGGTTTTTCTACTGAAGCTTTCTTT; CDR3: CAWSPPDRGFSTEAFF
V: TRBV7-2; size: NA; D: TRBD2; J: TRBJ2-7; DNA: TGTGCCAGCAGCTTAGTAGCGGGGGAAACCTACGAGCAGTACTTC; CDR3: CASSLVAGETYEQYF
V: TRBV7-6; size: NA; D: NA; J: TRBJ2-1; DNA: TGTGCCAGCAGCTTGTCCTCGGGGTCGCGACTCGAGCGCTACAATGAGCAGTTCTTC; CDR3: CASSLSSGSRLERYNEQFF
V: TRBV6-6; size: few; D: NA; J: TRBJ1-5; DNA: TGTGCCAGCAGTGGGACATATAGCAATCAGCCCCAGCATTTT; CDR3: CASSGTYSNQPQHF
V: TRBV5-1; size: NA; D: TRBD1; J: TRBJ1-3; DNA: TGCGCCAGCAGCTCCGACAGGGCTGGAAACACCATATATTTT; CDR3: CASSSDRAGNTIYF
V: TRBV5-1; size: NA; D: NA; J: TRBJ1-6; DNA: TGCGCCAGCAGACATCGGGGGGCGACCTATAATTCACCCCTCCACTTT; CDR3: CASRHRGATYNSPLHF
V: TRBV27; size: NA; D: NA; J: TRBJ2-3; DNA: TGTGCCAGCAGTTCCTCTAGCGTGGGGGGCACAGATACGCAGTATTTT; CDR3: CASSSSSVGGTDTQYF
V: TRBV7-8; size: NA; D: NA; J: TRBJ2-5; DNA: TGTGCCAGCAGCCCACGACAGGGAGGTTTGGAGACCCAGTACTTC; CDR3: CASSPRQGGLETQYF
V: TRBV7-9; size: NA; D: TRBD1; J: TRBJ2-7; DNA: TGTGCCAGCAGCTTAGACAGGGGGTACGAGCAGTACTTC; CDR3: CASSLDRGYEQYF
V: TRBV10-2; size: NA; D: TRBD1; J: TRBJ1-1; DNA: TGCGCCAGCACCACCGGGACAGGTGAAGCTTTCTTT; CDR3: CASTTGTGEAFF
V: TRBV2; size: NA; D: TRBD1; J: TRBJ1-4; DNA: TGTGCCAGCAGCGCCCGACAGGGGGGGCAGGAAAAACTGTTTTTT; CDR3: CASSARQGGQEKLFF
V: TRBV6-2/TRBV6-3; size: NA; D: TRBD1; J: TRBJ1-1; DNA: TGTGCCAGCAGTCCACCGGGACAGGGTACTGAAGCTTTCTTT; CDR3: CASSPPGQGTEAFF
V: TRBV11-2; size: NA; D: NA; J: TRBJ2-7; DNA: TGTGCCAGCAGCTTAAGACAGGTAGCCTACGAGCAGTACTTC; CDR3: CASSLRQVAYEQYF
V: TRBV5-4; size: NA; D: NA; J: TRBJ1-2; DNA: TGTGCCAGCAGCTTGACAGCAGATAACTATGGCTACACCTTC; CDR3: CASSLTADNYGYTF
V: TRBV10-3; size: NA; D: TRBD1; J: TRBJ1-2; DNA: TGTGCCATCAGCCGACAGGGAGATTACGGCTACACCTTC; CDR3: CAISRQGDYGYTF
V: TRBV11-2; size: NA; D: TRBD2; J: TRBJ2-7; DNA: TGTGCCAGCAGCATGAATACGGGACTAGCGAGTTTACTGCCTTACGAGCAGTACTTC; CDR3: CASSMNTGLASLLPYEQYF
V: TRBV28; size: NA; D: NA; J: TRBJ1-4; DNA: TGTGCCAGCAGTCGCCGACACTCAACTAATGAAAAACTGTTTTTT; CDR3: CASSRRHSTNEKLFF
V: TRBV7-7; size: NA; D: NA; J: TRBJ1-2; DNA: TGTGCCAGCAGCTCACGGAAGGACAGAAACTATGGCTACACCTTC; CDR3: CASSSRKDRNYGYTF
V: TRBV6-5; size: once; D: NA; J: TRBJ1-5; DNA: TGTGCCAGCAGTTACCAGGCGGGGAGCAATCAGCCCCAGCATTTT; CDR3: CASSYQAGSNQPQHF
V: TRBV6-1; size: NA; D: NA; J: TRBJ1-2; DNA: TGTGCCAGCAGTGAAGGGTTAAGTCCGGCGGATGGCTACACCTTC; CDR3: CASSEGLSPADGYTF
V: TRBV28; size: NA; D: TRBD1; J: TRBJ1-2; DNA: TGTGCCAGCAACCACAGGGGTGGCTACACCTTC; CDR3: CASNHRGGYTF
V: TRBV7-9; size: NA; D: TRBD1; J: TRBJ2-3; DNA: TGTGCCAGCAGCGACTCCCAGGGGGAATGGGATATCACAGATACGCAGTATTTT; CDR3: CASSDSQGEWDITDTQYF
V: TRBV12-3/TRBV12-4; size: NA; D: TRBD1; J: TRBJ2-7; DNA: TGTGCCAGCAGCGCCGGGACAGGGGGAGAGCAGTACTTC; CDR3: CASSAGTGGEQYF
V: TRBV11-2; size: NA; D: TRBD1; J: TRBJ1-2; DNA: TGTGCCAGCAGCTTGGTCCTCCCCGGGACAGGCCTCTATGGCTACACCTTC; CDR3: CASSLVLPGTGLYGYTF
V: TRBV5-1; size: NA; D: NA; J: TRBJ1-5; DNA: TGCGCCAGCAGCTTGGGGGGGGAGCAGCCCCAGCATTTT; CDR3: CASSLGGEQPQHF
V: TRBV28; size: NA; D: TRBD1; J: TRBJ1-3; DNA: TGTGCCAGCAGTTTCGGCAGGGGGCCCCGAGGAAACACCATATATTTT; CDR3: CASSFGRGPRGNTIYF
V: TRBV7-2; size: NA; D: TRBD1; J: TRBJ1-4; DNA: TGTGCCAGCAGCACCGGGACAGCTGCAACTAATGAAAAACTGTTTTTT; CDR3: CASSTGTAATNEKLFF
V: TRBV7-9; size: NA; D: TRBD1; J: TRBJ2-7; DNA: TGTGCCAGCAGCTTAGCGCAGGGGGCTTTGTACGAGCAGTACTTC; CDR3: CASSLAQGALYEQYF
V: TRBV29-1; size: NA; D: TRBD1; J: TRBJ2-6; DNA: TGCAGCGTACTAGGGACAGTCTCTGGGGCCAACGTCCTGACTTTC; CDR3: CSVLGTVSGANVLTF
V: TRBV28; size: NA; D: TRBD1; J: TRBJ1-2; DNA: TGTGCCAGCAGTTCGGGACAGGTTTATGGCTACACCTTC; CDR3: CASSSGQVYGYTF
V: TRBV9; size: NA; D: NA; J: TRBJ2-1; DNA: TGTGCCAGCAGCGCGCGTGGGAGCAGTTCCTACAATGAGCAGTTCTTC; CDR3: CASSARGSSSYNEQFF
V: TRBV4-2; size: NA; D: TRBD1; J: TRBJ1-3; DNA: TGTGCCAGCAGCTTAGGGACAGCGGTTGGAAACACCATATATTTT; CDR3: CASSLGTAVGNTIYF
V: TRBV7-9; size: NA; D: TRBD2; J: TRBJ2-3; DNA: TGTGCCAGCAGCCAGGGGACTAGCGGGGGGGGCACAGATACGCAGTATTTT; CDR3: CASSQGTSGGGTDTQYF
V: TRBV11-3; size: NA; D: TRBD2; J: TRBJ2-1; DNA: TGTGCCAGCAGCTTAGTGGCGGGAGCCGTTGAGCAGTTCTTC; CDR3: CASSLVAGAVEQFF
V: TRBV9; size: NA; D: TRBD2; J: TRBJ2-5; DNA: TGTGCCAGCAGCCCCAGACTAGCGGGGGGCAAAGAGACCCAGTACTTC; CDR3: CASSPRLAGGKETQYF
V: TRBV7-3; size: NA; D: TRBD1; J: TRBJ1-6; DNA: TGTGCCAGCAGCCGGGACAGTAATTCACCCCTCCACTTT; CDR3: CASSRDSNSPLHF
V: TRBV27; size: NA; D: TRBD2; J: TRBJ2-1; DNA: TGTGCCAGCAGTCCTTCGACTAGCGGGAGGGCCTTAGGGACCAATGAGCAGTTCTTC; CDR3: CASSPSTSGRALGTNEQFF
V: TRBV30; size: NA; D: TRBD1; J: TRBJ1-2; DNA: TGTGCCTGGAGTTACTCCGGACAGGGGTATGGCTACACCTTC; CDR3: CAWSYSGQGYGYTF
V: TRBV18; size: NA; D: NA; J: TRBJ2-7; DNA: TGTGCCAGCTCACCCGGGACAAACAATCCCTCCTACGAGCAGTACTTC; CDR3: CASSPGTNNPSYEQYF
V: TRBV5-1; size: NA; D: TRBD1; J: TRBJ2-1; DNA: TGCGCCAGCACCCTGGACAGGGGGCCCTACAATGAGCAGTTCTTC; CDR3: CASTLDRGPYNEQFF
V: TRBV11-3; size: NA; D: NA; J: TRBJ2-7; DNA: TGTGCCAGCAGCCGTACCTACGAGCAGTACTTC; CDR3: CASSRTYEQYF
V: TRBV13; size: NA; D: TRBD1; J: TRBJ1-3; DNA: TGTGCCAGCAGCCCCGGACAGGCCTTAGGTGGAAACACCATATATTTT; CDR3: CASSPGQALGGNTIYF
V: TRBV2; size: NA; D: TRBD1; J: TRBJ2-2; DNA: TGTGCCAGCAGTCGACGGACAGGGGGAAGGAACACCGGGGAGCTGTTTTTT; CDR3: CASSRRTGGRNTGELFF
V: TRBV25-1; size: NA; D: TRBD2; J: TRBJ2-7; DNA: TGTGCCAGCAGTTTAGCGGGAGTTAGCGAGCAGTACTTC; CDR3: CASSLAGVSEQYF
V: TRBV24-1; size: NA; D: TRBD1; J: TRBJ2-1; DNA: TGTGCCACCAGGGACAGGGATCCCTACAATGAGCAGTTCTTC; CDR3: CATRDRDPYNEQFF
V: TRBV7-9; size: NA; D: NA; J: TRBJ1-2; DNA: TGTGCCAGCAGCTTCAGCAGGATCCTTTCTAACTATGGCTACACCTTC; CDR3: CASSFSRILSNYGYTF
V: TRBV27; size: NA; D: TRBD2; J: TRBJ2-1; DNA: TGTGCCAGCAGTTGGGCGGGAGGGCCGGAGGATGAGCAGTTCTTC; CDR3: CASSWAGGPEDEQFF